Listed here are 19 T cell receptor beta chains from one sample, sequenced in a study of blood T cell repertoires in COVID-19. The repertoire was sequenced with immunoSEQ multiplex PCR; TCRdb's copy has only in-frame clones and lacks some. The table lists about 180,000 clones, over 75% of them singletons, with 2% to 3% in the top ten. Material for sequencing was peripheral blood. These receptors originate from a man between 35 and 55 years old with active or convalescent COVID-19.

This sequence joins TRBV5-6 and TRBJ1-1; D not resolved. Trimming took 4 bases from V and 2 from J, leaving 15 bases between them. CDR3 size: 15 residues. CDR1 SGHDT and CDR2 YYEEEE come from the germline V gene. CDR3 coding DNA: TGTGCCAGCAGCGCAACACGGGAGGACAACACTGAAGCTTTCTTT. It encodes CASSATREDNTEAFF.

The chain carries TRBV5-6 and TRBJ2-4; 9 bases fit TRBD1. The CDR3 is made up of 15 amino acids. J was trimmed by 1 base and V by 5 bases; bases with no gene match: 4. CDR1 is SGHDT, CDR2 YYEEEE, per germline. DNA for the CDR3: TGTGCCAGCAGTTACAGGGGGCAGGCCAAAAACATTCAGTACTTC. Encoded protein: CASSYRGQAKNIQYF.

CDR3 nucleotide sequence: TGTGCCAGCAGCACTCCGGGACAGGCCTCCTACGAGCAGTACTTC. This gives the protein CASSTPGQASYEQYF. J is TRBJ2-7 and V is TRBV28; 8 bases match TRBD1. Germline V gene lookup returns CDR1 MDHEN and CDR2 SYDVKM. Trimming took 6 bases from V and 0 from J; bases not matched to a gene: 7. The CDR3 covers 15 residues.

J is TRBJ1-1 and V is TRBV5-1, with D hard to call. Per germline, CDR1 SGHRS and CDR2 YFSETQ. This CDR3 is built from 14 residues. Deletions cut 0 bases from V and 0 bases from J, with 6 bases between. The CDR3 bases are TGCGCCAGCAGCTTGGAACTTATGAACACTGAAGCTTTCTTT. This codes for CASSLELMNTEAFF.

This clone has just one count. The gene calls are TRBV24-1 and TRBJ1-1; a weak D match, TRBD1 (5 bases). Germline V lookup: CDR1 KGHDR, CDR2 SFDVKD. Trimming left V 2 bases short and J 3 bases short, with 12 bases between. The CDR3 has 15 amino acids. In DNA form, the CDR3 reads TGTGCCACCAGTGATTCGAAGGGAGGGGACACTGAAGCTTTCTTT. Translated: CATSDSKGGDTEAFF.

A remark on this clone: An end of the junction does not agree with germline; a read error may underlie this. This chain links TRBV7-7 with TRBJ2-1; the D gene is possibly TRBD2 (5 bases). This CDR3 region has 13 residues. Germline V CDR1 and CDR2: SSHAT, FNYEAQ (reference sequence). CDR3 in amino acids: CASSLAPRAEQFF. CDR3 sequence (DNA): TGTGCTAGCAGCTTAGCGCCGCGGGCTGAGCAGTTCTTC.

V usage is TRBV7-2 and J usage is TRBJ1-1; weak D call: TRBD1 (5 bases). The germline V gene encodes CDR1 SGHTA and CDR2 FQGNSA. V lost 2 bases to trimming and J lost 3 bases, with 10 bases between them. The CDR3 is 14 residues long. CDR3 coding DNA: TGTGCCAGCAGCTTACAGGGTTCGGACACTGAAGCTTTCTTT. It yields the protein CASSLQGSDTEAFF.

The gene calls are TRBV2 and TRBJ2-2, with D possibly TRBD2 on 6 matching bases. V lost 9 bases and J lost 1, with 30 bases in between. Germline V gene data show CDR1 as SNHLY and CDR2 as FYNNEI. CDR3 length equals 20 residues. The CDR3 region is CASSLSHPGLTSGNTGELFF. The CDR3 region has the DNA TGTGCCAGTTCCCTAAGCCATCCGGGACTCACGTCCGGGAACACCGGGGAGCTGTTTTTT.

The CDR3 nucleotides read TGTGCCAGCAGGCCCGGGGGACAGCTGAACACTGAAGCTTTCTTT. Protein sequence: CASRPGGQLNTEAFF. The chain links TRBV2 to TRBJ1-1; TRBD1 aligns across 7 bases. The CDR3 sequence is 15 residues long. Germline assignment: CDR1 SNHLY and CDR2 FYNNEI. V lost 6 bases to trimming and J lost 0 bases; unmatched junction nucleotides: 7.

This clone was recorded once. This sequence joins TRBV20-1 and TRBJ1-4; 11 bases map to TRBD1. V dropped 3 bases and J dropped 7; count of bases not matched to a gene: 10. This CDR3 has 16 amino acids. The V gene's germline CDR1 is DFQATT and CDR2 SNEGSKA (reference sequence). CDR3 in amino acids: CSASGGTGGLGEKLFF. The DNA for the CDR3 is TGCAGTGCTAGTGGGGGGACAGGGGGTTTGGGTGAAAAACTGTTTTTT.

The CDR3 region has the DNA TGTGCCAGCAGCTTATCGGACAGGGCCTACGAGCAGTACTTC. Protein product: CASSLSDRAYEQYF. The chain couples TRBV11-2 to TRBJ2-7; 8 nucleotides agree with TRBD1. The CDR3 loop spans 14 amino acids. The germline gives CDR1 SGHAT, CDR2 FQNNGV. The trim removed 2 bases at V and 2 bases at J, leaving 2 bases unmatched.

This clone occurred a few times. This chain links TRBV19 with TRBJ2-4; 10 bases fit TRBD2. Per the germline V gene, CDR1 is LNHDA and CDR2 is SQIVND (reference sequence). The CDR3 has 14 residues. J was trimmed by 10 bases and V by 5 bases; bases with no gene match: 8. Here the CDR3 reads CASSPSGGALIQYF. CDR3 nucleotides: TGTGCCAGTAGTCCAAGCGGGGGGGCCCTAATTCAGTACTTC.

This sequence joins TRBV15 and TRBJ2-2, with D possibly being TRBD2 (7 bases). The CDR3 totals 17 residues. The germline V and J ends were trimmed by 5 bases and 4 bases, with 20 bases remaining between them. The germline gives CDR1 LNHNV, CDR2 YYDKDF (reference sequence). The CDR3: CATSVIKGGAGTGELFF. The CDR3 nucleotides are TGTGCCACCAGCGTTATAAAGGGGGGGGCGGGCACCGGGGAGCTGTTTTTT.

This chain links TRBV12-3 or TRBV12-4 with TRBJ2-7; D may be TRBD2 (5 bases). The CDR3 length is 13 residues. The ends were cut back, 6 bases at V and 2 bases at J, with 11 bases in the middle. CDR3 DNA sequence: TGTGCCAGCAGCCGACCCGGGGCCTACGAGCAGTACTTC. Its translation: CASSRPGAYEQYF.

The chain couples TRBV15 to TRBJ2-2, with D unresolved. The CDR3 sequence is 14 residues long. CDR1 and CDR2 from the germline V gene are LNHNV and YYDKDF (reference sequence). V lost 0 bases and J lost 10, with 12 bases in between. The CDR3 region is CATSRDGISEELFF. CDR3 sequence (DNA): TGTGCCACCAGCAGAGATGGTATCAGCGAGGAGCTGTTTTTT. Based on the CDR3 plus reference TRBV15 and TRBJ2-2, the full variable domain is DAMVIQNPRYQVTQFGKPVTLSCSQTLNHNVMYWYQQKSSQAPKLLFHYYDKDFNNEADTPDNFQSRRPNTSFCFLDIRSPGLGDTAMYLCATSRDGISEELFFGEGSRLTVL.

The chain is built from TRBV15 and TRBJ2-5; weak D call: TRBD1 (5 bases). V was clipped by 4 bases and J by 5 bases, with 17 bases between them. The germline V gene encodes CDR1 LNHNV and CDR2 YYDKDF (reference sequence). The CDR3 totals 15 residues. The CDR3 is CATSMGTGVLETQYF. In DNA, the CDR3 is TGTGCCACCAGCATGGGAACAGGCGTTCTGGAGACCCAGTACTTC.

The V call is TRBV9, the J call TRBJ2-1, with unresolved D. Germline loops: CDR1 SGDLS, CDR2 YYNGEE. CDR3 length: 13 residues. V was cut by 5 bases and J by 0 bases, with 6 bases left in between. The CDR3 sequence is CASSESSYNEQFF. For the CDR3, the DNA is TGTGCCAGCAGTGAGAGCTCCTACAATGAGCAGTTCTTC.

The chain couples TRBV7-3 to TRBJ2-7, with TRBD1 matching over 12 bases. The germline V gene has CDR1 SGHTA and CDR2 FQGTGA. After removal of 4 bases from V and 4 bases from J, the junction contained 2 bases not matched to a gene. The CDR3 totals 14 residues. Here the CDR3 reads CASSSGQGAYEQYF. In DNA form, the CDR3 reads TGTGCCAGCAGCTCGGGACAGGGGGCTTACGAGCAGTACTTC.

The genes are TRBV25-1 and TRBJ1-2, with a weak D call TRBD1 (6 bases). This CDR3 spans 14 amino acids. Germline CDR1 is MGHDK and CDR2 is SYGVNS. V lost 2 bases to trimming and J lost 5 bases, with 12 bases between them. In nucleotides, the CDR3 is TGTGCCAGCAGTGAAGCAGGACAGCCTTATGGCTACACCTTC. It yields the protein CASSEAGQPYGYTF.